A single sample gave rise to the 18 T cell receptor beta chains below, sequenced in a study of OX40 agonist ivuxolimab in advanced cancers. Libraries were constructed by the immunoSEQ multiplex PCR assay. TCRdb took this table from immuneACCESS and kept in-frame rearrangements with V and J called. Such tables lack part of the clones; where checked against another copy, unresolved V genes explain under half of the gap, and the rest is unexplained. For this sample there are about 100,000 clones; approximately 90% appear just once. The top ten clonotypes cover under 0.4% of the sample. The material was CD4+ or CD8+ T cells sorted from blood, obtained in a trial of the OX40 agonist ivuxolimab. These receptors were collected from an adult with an advanced solid tumor such as melanoma, head and neck, liver or kidney cancer.

This chain links TRBV9 with TRBJ2-3, with D unresolved. Germline V gene data show CDR1 as SGDLS and CDR2 as YYNGEE. V lost 1 base to trimming and J lost 6 bases, with 12 bases between them. This CDR3 has 14 residues. As DNA, the CDR3 is TGTGCCAGCAGCGTAAGAGGACCGGAGGATACGCAGTATTTT. Translating it yields CASSVRGPEDTQYF.

The V and J genes are TRBV11-1 and TRBJ2-2, with 7 nucleotides matching TRBD2. The J segment lost 3 bases and the V segment lost 5 bases, leaving 15 bases of the junction unmatched. This CDR3 is built from 18 residues. The germline gives CDR1 SGHAT, CDR2 FQDESV (reference sequence). The CDR3 region is CASSPGRGLQRHTGELFF. DNA of the CDR3: TGTGCCAGCAGCCCGGGTAGGGGACTACAGCGCCACACCGGGGAGCTGTTTTTT.

The chain links TRBV11-2 to TRBJ2-3; tentatively, D is TRBD2 (6 bases). With 1 base removed from V and 0 bases from J, the gap between germline ends came to 14 bases. Germline V gene lookup returns CDR1 SGHAT and CDR2 FQNNGV. The CDR3 spans 17 residues. The CDR3 DNA follows: TGTGCCAGCAGCTTAGTAGGGGTCCTAGCGAGCACAGATACGCAGTATTTT. Amino acids: CASSLVGVLASTDTQYF.

The V gene is TRBV7-2, the J gene TRBJ2-2; 9 nucleotides align to TRBD2. The CDR3 extends over 16 amino acids. The V gene's germline CDR1 is SGHTA and CDR2 FQGNSA. J gave up 3 bases and V 5 bases, and 7 bases lay outside the gene matches. The CDR3 DNA is TGTGCCAGCAGCGAAACTAGCGGGCGATACACCGGGGAGCTGTTTTTT. Its protein product is CASSETSGRYTGELFF. Full variable domain (remainder filled in from reference TRBV7-2 and TRBJ2-2): GAGVSQSPSNKVTEKGKDVELRCDPISGHTALYWYRQSLGQGLEFLIYFQGNSAPDKSGLPSDRFSAERTGGSVSTLTIQRTQQEDSAVYLCASSETSGRYTGELFFGEGSRLTVL.

The chain links TRBV5-1 to TRBJ1-1; 7 bases are a match to TRBD1. Trimming at V came to 3 bases and at J to 1 base, leaving 3 bases not matched to a gene. The CDR3 spans 14 residues. The germline gives CDR1 SGHRS, CDR2 YFSETQ. The chain's CDR3 is CASSSRTGNTEAFF. The CDR3 DNA is TGCGCCAGCAGCTCACGGACAGGGAACACTGAAGCTTTCTTT.

V gene TRBV6-5 combines with J gene TRBJ1-5; D ambiguous. Germline V CDR1 and CDR2: MNHEY, SVGAGI. Trimming removed 8 bases at V and 0 bases at J, with 8 bases between. The CDR3 has 13 residues. The CDR3 sequence: CASVGYSNQPQHF. The DNA of the CDR3 is TGTGCCAGCGTGGGGTATAGCAATCAGCCCCAGCATTTT.

V gene TRBV6-5 combines with J gene TRBJ2-1, with 10 bases fitting TRBD2. The germline gives CDR1 MNHEY, CDR2 SVGAGI. The V segment lost 5 bases and the J segment 3 bases; nucleotides outside the gene matches: 4. The CDR3 contains 15 residues. The CDR3 loop is CASSRTSGIYNEQFF. DNA for the CDR3: TGTGCCAGCAGTCGGACTAGCGGTATCTACAATGAGCAGTTCTTC.

The chain has TRBV5-1 and TRBJ2-2; TRBD1 might be the D (6 bases). Trimming left V 7 bases short and J 2 bases short, with 12 bases between. The CDR3 spans 14 residues. In germline, CDR1 is SGHRS, CDR2 YFSETQ. The CDR3 is CASRQEPNTGELFF. CDR3 DNA sequence: TGCGCCAGCCGACAGGAGCCTAACACCGGGGAGCTGTTTTTT.

The CDR3 here is CASSLAANTEAFF. CDR3 nucleotides: TGCGCCAGCAGCTTGGCAGCGAACACTGAAGCTTTCTTT. This sequence joins TRBV5-1 and TRBJ1-1; D remains ambiguous. CDR3 length: 13 amino acids. The V end lost 0 bases, the J end lost 1 base, and 4 bases lay between the germline ends. Germline V gene data show CDR1 as SGHRS and CDR2 as YFSETQ.

V and J are TRBV6-6 and TRBJ2-2; TRBD1 matches at 9 bases. This CDR3 is built from 14 residues. V was clipped by 5 bases and J by 4 bases; unmatched bases: 2. Germline V gene lookup returns CDR1 MNHNY and CDR2 SVGAGI (reference sequence). CDR3 residues: CASSRDRVTGELFF. CDR3 DNA sequence: TGTGCCAGCAGTCGGGACAGGGTCACCGGGGAGCTGTTTTTT.

This chain links TRBV19 with TRBJ2-4; 7 nucleotides agree with TRBD1. The V gene end was trimmed by 5 bases and the J gene end by 2 bases; junction bases not matched to a gene: 9. Germline values: CDR1 LNHDA, CDR2 SQIVND (reference sequence). The CDR3 spans 16 residues. CDR3 residues: CASSPGQWVPKNIQYF. The CDR3 nucleotides are TGTGCCAGTAGTCCGGGACAGTGGGTCCCCAAAAACATTCAGTACTTC.

The J gene is TRBJ1-5, the V gene TRBV4-2; D remains ambiguous. Germline-derived CDR1 and CDR2 are LGHNA and YNFKEQ. This CDR3 region has 19 residues. Trimming left V 0 bases short and J 0 bases short, with 18 bases between. The CDR3 nucleotides are TGTGCCAGCAGCCAAGATCAGTCACGGGATCTTTATAGCAATCAGCCCCAGCATTTT. This gives the protein CASSQDQSRDLYSNQPQHF.

This clone appeared a single time. This chain uses TRBV2 with TRBJ2-7; D uncertain. Germline V lookup: CDR1 SNHLY, CDR2 FYNNEI. The CDR3 length is 15 residues. The ends were cut back, 5 bases at V and 5 bases at J, with 19 bases in the middle. The CDR3: CASSPKTVFVNEQYF. The CDR3 DNA sequence: TGTGCCAGCAGTCCTAAGACGGTTTTTGTTAACGAGCAGTACTTC.

This rearrangement joins TRBV5-1 to TRBJ2-2; the match to TRBD1 covers 8 bases. The CDR3 loop spans 15 amino acids. With V trimmed by 3 bases and J by 4 bases, 5 bases remained unmatched. CDR1 is SGHRS, CDR2 YFSETQ, per germline. CDR3 coding DNA: TGCGCCAGCAGCTCCCAGGGGGCGAGCACCGGGGAGCTGTTTTTT. Encoded protein: CASSSQGASTGELFF.

This clone has more than one count but fewer than ten. V usage is TRBV30 and J usage is TRBJ2-3; the D gene is possibly TRBD2 (5 bases). The CDR3 covers 12 residues. Germline V lookup: CDR1 GTSNPN, CDR2 SVGIG (reference sequence). V lost 2 bases, J lost 10 bases, and 13 bases lay in between. In nucleotides, the CDR3 is TGTGCCTGGAGTCGGACGAACGGGGCGCAGTATTTT. Its protein is CAWSRTNGAQYF.

The chain recombines TRBV14 with TRBJ2-3; 7 bases are a match to TRBD2. V dropped 1 base and J dropped 4; count of bases not matched to a gene: 8. The germline CDR1 and CDR2 sequences are SGHDN and FVKESK. The CDR3 runs 16 residues. CDR3 sequence (DNA): TGTGCCAGCAGCCAAGTGAGGGAGGGCCTAGCAGATACGCAGTATTTT. Translation gives CASSQVREGLADTQYF.

The chain has TRBV6-5 and TRBJ2-5, with D unresolved. The CDR3 covers 16 residues. Trimming removed 0 bases from V and 4 bases from J, with 15 bases in between. CDR1 and CDR2 from the germline V gene are MNHEY and SVGAGI. The CDR3 spells CASSYSSASIPETQYF. In nucleotides, the CDR3 is TGTGCCAGCAGTTACTCCTCAGCTAGTATTCCAGAGACCCAGTACTTC.

DNA for the CDR3: TGTGCCAGCAGCTTAGGGGTCCCTAATGAAAAACTGTTTTTT. Translation: CASSLGVPNEKLFF. The chain uses TRBV7-9 and TRBJ1-4; D unclear. Between the trimmed V and J ends, which lost 1 base and 3 bases, there was a span of 6 bases. There are 14 residues in the CDR3. In germline, CDR1 is SEHNR, CDR2 FQNEAQ (reference sequence).